This is a list of T cell receptor beta chains from one sample in a study of T cell repertoires in cytomegalovirus infection. No cognate antigen is known for these TCRs. TCRdb fed the reads into MiXCR, producing one record per CDR3 protein. This table has just under 500,000 distinct CDR3 sequences, around 35% appearing once. The source material was cultured PBMCs, sampled from culture after CMV antigen stimulation. Receptor source: a human donor in good health (CMV status not recorded). Some clones in this sample may be carry-over from other donors' samples. The CDR3 runs from the conserved cysteine through the conserved F or W. D genes are given only for firm matches. Clone size is not always given. Where it is, it says once, few, many or a class for expanded clones.

D: NA; J: TRBJ2-5; size: few; V: TRBV11-3; CDR3: CASSLDLEDFNDQETQYF; DNA: TGTGCCAGCAGCTTAGATCTGGAGGATTTTAACGACCAAGAGACCCAGTACTTC
D: NA; J: TRBJ2-1; size: many; V: TRBV7-2; CDR3: CASSLTSYNEQFF; DNA: TGTGCCAGCAGCTTGACTAGTTACAATGAGCAGTTCTTC
D: TRBD2; J: TRBJ2-3; size: NA; V: TRBV6-6; CDR3: CASSPRPSGDGTDTQYF; DNA: TGTGCCAGCAGCCCTCGTCCTAGCGGAGATGGCACAGATACGCAGTATTTT
D: NA; J: TRBJ1-6; size: few; V: TRBV27; CDR3: CASSFEARNVSPLHF; DNA: TGTGCCAGCAGTTTCGAGGCCAGGAATGTCTCGCCCCTCCACTTT
D: TRBD2; J: TRBJ2-3; size: many; V: TRBV7-2; CDR3: CASSLFGGTQDTQYF; DNA: TGTGCCAGCAGCTTATTCGGGGGGACTCAAGATACGCAGTATTTT
D: NA; J: TRBJ1-4; size: NA; V: TRBV7-9; CDR3: CASSFRVESEKLFF; DNA: TGTGCCAGCAGCTTCAGAGTCGAGAGTGAAAAACTGTTTTTT
D: NA; J: TRBJ2-1; size: once; V: TRBV24-1; CDR3: CATSAATEGVNEQFF; DNA: TGTGCCACCAGCGCGGCCACAGAGGGGGTCAATGAGCAGTTCTTC
D: NA; J: TRBJ1-1; size: NA; V: TRBV7-4; CDR3: CASSSGGGASEAFF; DNA: TGTGCCAGCAGTTCGGGGGGGGGAGCCTCTGAAGCTTTCTTT
D: NA; J: TRBJ1-3; size: NA; V: TRBV7-2; CDR3: CASSLVGGSGNTIYF; DNA: TGTGCCAGCAGCTTAGTTGGAGGGTCAGGAAACACCATATATTTT
D: TRBD1; J: TRBJ1-1; size: NA; V: TRBV28; CDR3: CASSPPDRVATEAFF; DNA: TGTGCCAGCAGTCCCCCAGACAGGGTTGCCACTGAAGCTTTCTTT
D: TRBD1; J: TRBJ1-1; size: NA; V: TRBV13; CDR3: CASSAGTVLIPTEAFF; DNA: TGTGCCAGCAGCGCCGGGACAGTACTAATCCCTACTGAAGCTTTCTTT
D: TRBD2; J: TRBJ2-2; size: NA; V: TRBV7-6; CDR3: CASSSGLAGGQDTGELFF; DNA: TGTGCCAGCAGCTCGGGACTAGCGGGAGGGCAGGACACCGGGGAGCTGTTTTTT
D: NA; J: TRBJ1-1; size: NA; V: TRBV2; CDR3: CASGWGNTEAFF; DNA: TGTGCCAGCGGATGGGGGAACACTGAAGCTTTCTTT
D: TRBD1; J: TRBJ2-4; size: few; V: TRBV6-6; CDR3: CASSRTGGGGGSKNIQYF; DNA: TGTGCCAGCAGCCGGACAGGGGGGGGGGGGGGATCCAAAAACATTCAGTACTTC
D: NA; J: TRBJ2-7; size: few; V: TRBV7-2; CDR3: CASSLASSESSYEQYF; DNA: TGTGCCAGCAGCTTAGCGTCCAGCGAGAGCTCCTACGAGCAGTACTTC
D: NA; J: TRBJ2-3; size: few; V: TRBV10-3; CDR3: CAISEPRGRAAGPDTQYF; DNA: TGTGCCATCAGTGAGCCAAGGGGTCGGGCCGCGGGGCCAGATACGCAGTATTTT
D: NA; J: TRBJ1-5; size: NA; V: TRBV28; CDR3: CASIITGSGQPQHF; DNA: TGTGCCAGCATCATCACAGGCTCGGGTCAGCCCCAGCATTTT
D: TRBD1; J: TRBJ2-2; size: many; V: TRBV7-6; CDR3: CASSLNRGHSRELFF; DNA: TGTGCCAGCAGCTTAAACAGGGGGCATAGCAGGGAGCTGTTTTTT
D: NA; J: TRBJ2-4; size: few; V: TRBV11-3; CDR3: CASSSGRGGGKNIQYF; DNA: TGTGCCAGCAGCTCGGGACGCGGAGGGGGCAAAAACATTCAGTACTTC
D: NA; J: TRBJ2-5; size: NA; V: TRBV20-1; CDR3: CSGRRGQETQYF; DNA: TGCAGTGGGCGCAGGGGCCAAGAGACCCAGTACTTC
D: TRBD2; J: TRBJ2-3; size: NA; V: TRBV24-1; CDR3: CATSEGSGSSNTQYF; DNA: TGTGCCACCAGTGAGGGTAGCGGGAGCTCAAATACGCAGTATTTT
D: NA; J: TRBJ1-4; size: NA; V: TRBV11-2; CDR3: CASTQLQGPNEKLFF; DNA: TGTGCCAGCACCCAACTACAGGGTCCTAATGAAAAACTGTTTTTT
D: NA; J: TRBJ1-5; size: few; V: TRBV7-8; CDR3: CASSLHGGDQPQHF; DNA: TGTGCCAGCAGCTTACACGGAGGTGATCAGCCCCAGCATTTT
D: NA; J: TRBJ1-2; size: many; V: TRBV12-3/TRBV12-4; CDR3: CASSLAGLPRSGYTF; DNA: TGTGCCAGCAGTTTAGCGGGCCTTCCTCGCAGTGGCTACACCTTC
D: TRBD2; J: TRBJ2-5; size: few; V: TRBV29-1; CDR3: CSVGLTSGPQETQYF; DNA: TGCAGCGTTGGTTTAACTAGCGGGCCTCAAGAGACCCAGTACTTC
D: TRBD2; J: TRBJ2-2; size: NA; V: TRBV12-3/TRBV12-4; CDR3: CASHRGGYTGELFF; DNA: TGTGCCAGCCATCGCGGGGGATATACCGGGGAGCTGTTTTTT
D: TRBD2; J: TRBJ2-1; size: once; V: TRBV7-2; CDR3: CASSFVAGGFGNEQFF; DNA: TGTGCCAGCAGCTTCGTAGCGGGGGGTTTCGGCAATGAGCAGTTCTTC
D: NA; J: TRBJ1-4; size: NA; V: TRBV11-1; CDR3: CASSALGRGEKLFF; DNA: TGTGCCAGCAGCGCCCTGGGGCGGGGTGAAAAACTGTTTTTT
D: NA; J: TRBJ2-4; size: NA; V: TRBV2; CDR3: CASSEALGLFLNSQSIQYF; DNA: TGTGCCAGCAGTGAAGCGCTCGGACTATTCTTAAACTCCCAAAGCATTCAGTACTTC
D: NA; J: TRBJ1-1; size: once; V: TRBV18; CDR3: CASSPSARLGGTEAFF; DNA: TGTGCCAGCTCACCCTCCGCTAGGTTGGGGGGCACTGAAGCTTTCTTT
D: TRBD2; J: TRBJ2-1; size: NA; V: TRBV2; CDR3: CASSTSASSYNEQFF; DNA: TGTGCCAGCAGTACTAGCGCGAGCTCCTACAATGAGCAGTTCTTC
D: NA; J: TRBJ1-1; size: NA; V: TRBV28; CDR3: CASSLSRGGAFF; DNA: TGTGCCAGCAGTTTATCCCGGGGCGGGGCTTTCTTT
D: NA; J: TRBJ2-1; size: many; V: TRBV11-1; CDR3: CASSLAGTHNEQFF; DNA: TGTGCCAGCAGCTTAGCAGGGACCCACAATGAGCAGTTCTTC
D: TRBD1; J: TRBJ2-2; size: few; V: TRBV14; CDR3: CASSQTGPGELFF; DNA: TGTGCCAGCAGTCAGACAGGGCCCGGGGAGCTGTTTTTT
D: NA; J: TRBJ1-5; size: NA; V: TRBV6-5; CDR3: CASSDRRNQPQHF; DNA: TGTGCCAGCAGTGACAGGAGGAATCAGCCCCAGCATTTT
D: NA; J: TRBJ1-3; size: NA; V: TRBV12-3/TRBV12-4; CDR3: CASSLPGAGNTIYF; DNA: TGTGCCAGCAGTTTACCGGGGGCGGGAAACACCATATATTTT
D: TRBD2; J: TRBJ2-5; size: few; V: TRBV4-3; CDR3: CASSQDLEAGGETQYF; DNA: TGCGCCAGCAGCCAAGATCTTGAAGCGGGAGGGGAGACCCAGTACTTC
D: NA; J: TRBJ1-2; size: NA; V: TRBV6-6; CDR3: CASSYTGNSNYGYTF; DNA: TGTGCCAGCAGTTACACAGGAAACTCGAACTATGGCTACACCTTC
D: NA; J: TRBJ2-3; size: NA; V: TRBV7-9; CDR3: CASSFESDSYTDTQYF; DNA: TGTGCCAGCAGCTTTGAATCTGACAGCTACACAGATACGCAGTATTTT
D: NA; J: TRBJ2-1; size: NA; V: TRBV6-8; CDR3: CASSYLTQVHNEQFF; DNA: TGTGCCAGCAGTTACCTCACCCAAGTACACAATGAGCAGTTCTTC
D: NA; J: TRBJ2-7; size: NA; V: TRBV20-1; CDR3: CSASGAAGASYEQYF; DNA: TGCAGTGCCAGTGGGGCGGCGGGCGCCTCCTACGAGCAGTACTTC
D: NA; J: TRBJ1-5; size: few; V: TRBV20-1; CDR3: CSASGGEGQPQHF; DNA: TGCAGTGCGAGCGGGGGTGAAGGTCAGCCCCAGCATTTT
D: NA; J: TRBJ2-1; size: few; V: TRBV25-1; CDR3: CASTEGLYNEQFF; DNA: TGTGCCAGCACCGAGGGACTGTACAATGAGCAGTTCTTC
D: TRBD2; J: TRBJ2-7; size: few; V: TRBV7-2; CDR3: CASSLGPSGGYEQYF; DNA: TGTGCCAGCAGCTTAGGCCCCAGCGGGGGCTACGAGCAGTACTTC
D: NA; J: TRBJ1-1; size: NA; V: TRBV28; CDR3: CASEWAGEMNTEAFF; DNA: TGTGCCAGCGAATGGGCAGGGGAGATGAACACTGAAGCTTTCTTT
D: TRBD1; J: TRBJ1-2; size: NA; V: TRBV7-2; CDR3: CASRLGGTGVKGYTF; DNA: TGTGCCAGCAGATTGGGCGGGACAGGGGTTAAGGGCTACACCTTC
D: TRBD2; J: TRBJ2-7; size: many; V: TRBV11-3; CDR3: CASSLESSGPYEQYF; DNA: TGTGCCAGCAGCTTGGAATCTAGCGGACCCTACGAGCAGTACTTC
D: NA; J: TRBJ2-1; size: few; V: TRBV14; CDR3: CASSQNHYNEQFF; DNA: TGTGCCAGCAGCCAAAACCACTACAATGAGCAGTTCTTC
D: TRBD2; J: TRBJ2-1; size: few; V: TRBV10-3; CDR3: CAISESGTTSAYNEQFF; DNA: TGTGCCATCAGTGAGTCTGGGACTACCTCCGCCTACAATGAGCAGTTCTTC
D: NA; J: TRBJ2-5; size: few; V: TRBV10-3; CDR3: CAIRNGAQETQYF; DNA: TGTGCCATCAGAAACGGTGCCCAAGAGACCCAGTACTTC
D: NA; J: TRBJ1-2; size: NA; V: TRBV18; CDR3: CASSHSRHGQGDYGYTF; DNA: TGTGCCAGCTCACACTCCCGCCATGGGCAGGGAGACTATGGCTACACCTTC
D: NA; J: TRBJ2-7; size: NA; V: TRBV29-1; CDR3: CSVEEGGSSYEQYF; DNA: TGCAGCGTTGAAGAGGGGGGCAGCTCCTACGAGCAGTACTTC
D: NA; J: TRBJ2-7; size: few; V: TRBV6-1; CDR3: CASQGGGQAAEQYF; DNA: TGTGCCAGCCAGGGGGGCGGGCAAGCCGCCGAGCAGTACTTC